This T cell receptor (beta chain) was obtained from a study of CD8+ T cells in alopecia areata. As for the study in general: For the treated group, dosing was oral tofacitinib at 5 to 10 mg twice daily. Study-wide findings and caveats: Patients shared TCRs less clearly than mice did, possibly for HLA-related reasons. Tissue-resident alphabeta T cells belonging to normal skin likewise get sequenced within scalp specimens.

Germline lookup yields CDR1 SGDLS and CDR2 YYNGEE. The CDR3 is 14 residues long. V shed 0 bases, J shed 4 bases, and the junction held 3 bases outside the gene matches. cDNA reverse transcribed from extracted RNA served as the sequencing template. The table came from immunoSEQ multiplex PCR; TCRdb's copy has only in-frame clones and leaves some out. The repertoire includes around 140,000 clones, 80% to 90% of them detected once, and approximately 15% sits in the top ten. Samples from alopecia areata patients were lesional scalp punch biopsies and peripheral blood. Note on this clone: Antigen: not known.

Here the sequenced sample was CD8+ T cells sorted from blood, taken at week 0. The TCR sequence derives from a human donor with alopecia areata. This chain connects TRBV9 to TRBJ2-7; 8 bases align to TRBD1. This chain's CDR3 is CASSVAGGGYEQYF. CDR3 coding DNA: TGTGCCAGCAGCGTAGCAGGGGGCGGGTACGAGCAGTACTTC.